This T cell receptor (beta chain) was recorded in a study of blood T cells in healthy people across ages. General study findings and limits: Greater diversity and more naive CD4+ cells were seen in long-lived donors than in aged donors.

The authors isolated at least 6.5 million PBMCs per sample. With respect to this clonotype: Its antigen is unknown.

A second about 7 to 11 cycle PCR used barcoded and J-beta primers. A single record per CDR3 protein comes from TCRdb applying MiXCR to the 5' RACE reads. The table includes 540,000 or so distinct CDR3 sequences, around 48% detected once. The sample was blood. This clonotype originated in a man older than 75 in good health.

CDR3 sequence (DNA): TGCGCCAGCAGCCAAGATCCCCGGACTAGCGGGGGGAGCTCCTACAATGAGCAGTTCTTC. It translates to CASSQDPRTSGGSSYNEQFF. The chain is built from TRBV4-1 and TRBJ2-1; 14 nucleotides line up with TRBD2. The length of the CDR3 is 20 residues. The junction had 7 bases not matched to a gene; V was cut back by 0 bases and J by 0 bases. CDR1 is MGHRA, CDR2 YSYEKL, per germline.